These 8 T cell receptor beta chains were all obtained from the same sample, sequenced in a study of blood T cell repertoires in COVID-19. The protocol was immunoSEQ multiplex PCR, while the TCRdb copy is restricted to in-frame clones and leaves out a portion. The table records roughly 260,000 clones, roughly 90% of them present only once. Sequenced sample: PBMCs or T cells enriched from blood (not recorded which). Receptor source: a woman in her twenties or thirties with acute COVID-19.

The V and J genes are TRBV10-3 and TRBJ1-5; D call uncertain. Germline loops: CDR1 ENHRY, CDR2 SYGVKD. Trimming removed 1 base from V and 5 bases from J, with 6 bases in between. The length of the CDR3 is 13 residues. The CDR3 loop is CAISEYQDQPQHF. The CDR3 DNA reads TGTGCCATCAGTGAGTATCAGGATCAGCCCCAGCATTTT.

This rearrangement joins TRBV19 to TRBJ1-2, with 7 bases lining up with TRBD1. Germline V gives CDR1 LNHDA, CDR2 SQIVND (reference sequence). Unmatched junction bases numbered 8, after V lost 8 bases and J lost 8 bases. The CDR3 totals 12 residues. CDR3 amino acids: CASREGAGGYTF. In DNA form, the CDR3 reads TGTGCCAGTCGTGAGGGGGCAGGCGGCTACACCTTC.

The chain joins TRBV13 to TRBJ2-5; TRBD1 might be the D (6 bases). CDR1 PRHDT and CDR2 FYEKMQ come from the germline V gene (reference sequence). Trimming cost V 1 base and J 0 bases, with 21 bases left between them. The CDR3 extends over 19 amino acids. The CDR3 region has the DNA TGTGCCAGCAGCTTAGCCCAGGGGACATCTGAAGGGTACCAAGAGACCCAGTACTTC. It yields the protein CASSLAQGTSEGYQETQYF.

The chain carries TRBV28 and TRBJ2-1, with TRBD2 matching over 7 bases. This CDR3 spans 15 amino acids. Germline V CDR1 and CDR2: MDHEN, SYDVKM. Losses at the gene ends were 2 bases for V and 2 bases for J; bases not matched to a gene: 3. The CDR3 DNA sequence: TGTGCCAGCAGTTTAACAGCGGGACCCTACAATGAGCAGTTCTTC. Its translation is CASSLTAGPYNEQFF.

The gene calls are TRBV29-1 and TRBJ2-1, with 13 bases identical to TRBD2. This CDR3 contains 12 residues. Germline V gene data show CDR1 as SQVTM and CDR2 as ANQGSEA. The CDR3 DNA sequence: TGCGGAGGACTAGCGGGAGCGGGTGAGCAGTTCTTC. Protein product: CGGLAGAGEQFF.

This sequence joins TRBV21-1 and TRBJ2-4; no check of the table's D call, TRBD2, against the DNA was made. TRBV21-1 is designated a pseudogene. The length of the CDR3 is 15 residues. CDR3 nucleotide sequence: TGTGCCAGCAGCAAAGTCGGACTAGCCAAAAACATTCAGTACTTC. Translated: CASSKVGLAKNIQYF.

This chain links TRBV10-3 with TRBJ2-1; D is unclear. The CDR3 covers 13 residues. V shed 4 bases and J shed 8 bases, with 12 bases lying between them. Germline V lookup: CDR1 ENHRY, CDR2 SYGVKD. CDR3 in DNA: TGTGCCATCAGTGTCTCCGTAGCAGATGAGCAGTTCTTC. It encodes CAISVSVADEQFF.

This chain joins TRBV28 and TRBJ1-5, with a tentative D call TRBD1 (5 bases). Trimming shortened V by 2 bases and J by 6 bases, and 14 bases separated the two germline ends. This CDR3 contains 15 residues. The germline gives CDR1 MDHEN, CDR2 SYDVKM. Here the CDR3 DNA reads TGTGCCAGCAGTTTACCGGGGGGAAGGGGTCAGCCCCAGCATTTT. The encoded protein is CASSLPGGRGQPQHF.